Shown below are 3 T cell receptor beta chains from a single sample sequenced in a study of T-cell reconstitution after alpha-beta-depleted transplantation in children. Preparing the TCRbeta library involved the use of unique molecular identifiers. TCRdb passed the PCR reads through MiXCR, listing each CDR3 protein once. This sample has some 150,000 distinct CDR3 sequences, with 8% to 10% found just once. The source was PBMCs, mostly from graft donor cells, collected 180 days after TCRalphabeta/CD19-depleted stem cell transplant. These receptors all stem from a female patient under 10 years old who had a stem cell transplant for congenital amegakaryocytic thrombocytopenia, so the T cells may come from the graft donor.

This clonotype was recorded a few times. This rearrangement joins TRBV6-5 to TRBJ1-6; no clear D gene. The CDR3 is made up of 17 amino acids. CDR1 and CDR2 from the germline V gene are MNHEY and SVGAGI. Trimming left V 2 bases short and J 0 bases short, with 11 bases between. The DNA for the CDR3 is TGTGCCAGCAGTTACCGCGAACCGAGCTCCTATAATTCACCCCTCCACTTT. Protein: CASSYREPSSYNSPLHF.

This chain links TRBV28 with TRBJ2-3; 14 bases are shared with TRBD2. V lost 5 bases to trimming and J lost 3 bases; unmatched junction nucleotides: 10. CDR3 size: 18 residues. Germline assignment: CDR1 MDHEN and CDR2 SYDVKM. Here the CDR3 reads CASSTRTSGGLGTDTQYF. The CDR3, as DNA: TGTGCCAGCAGTACCAGGACTAGCGGGGGGTTAGGTACAGATACGCAGTATTTT.

This clonotype was observed a few times. The chain couples TRBV15 to TRBJ1-2, with D possibly TRBD1 on 5 matching bases. Trimming pared 2 bases from V and 6 bases from J, leaving 16 bases between. This CDR3 spans 15 amino acids. The germline CDR1 and CDR2 sequences are LNHNV and YYDKDF (reference sequence). This chain's CDR3 is CATSRIRWGGDGYTF. CDR3 in DNA: TGTGCCACCAGCAGAATTCGGTGGGGGGGTGATGGCTACACCTTC.